This T cell receptor (beta chain) was sequenced during a study of T cell changes during pregnancy in multiple sclerosis. V shed 5 bases, J shed 5 bases, and the junction held 7 bases outside the gene matches. Germline V gene sequence: CDR1 SGHRS, CDR2 YFSETQ. This CDR3 region has 14 residues. Sequencing used immunoSEQ multiplex PCR; TCRdb keeps in-frame clones, though not all of them. The sample shows 45,000 to 65,000 clones, 85% to 95% of them seen only once. V is TRBV5-1 and J is TRBJ2-5, with 9 bases fitting TRBD1. The specimen comprised CD8+ T cells from peripheral blood mononuclear cells, sampled in the third trimester of pregnancy. This receptor was taken from a female donor with multiple sclerosis, enrolled in a pregnancy study. The CDR3 nucleotides are TGCGCCAGCAGACTGGACAGGGGTCACGAGACCCAGTACTTC. Its translation is CASRLDRGHETQYF.